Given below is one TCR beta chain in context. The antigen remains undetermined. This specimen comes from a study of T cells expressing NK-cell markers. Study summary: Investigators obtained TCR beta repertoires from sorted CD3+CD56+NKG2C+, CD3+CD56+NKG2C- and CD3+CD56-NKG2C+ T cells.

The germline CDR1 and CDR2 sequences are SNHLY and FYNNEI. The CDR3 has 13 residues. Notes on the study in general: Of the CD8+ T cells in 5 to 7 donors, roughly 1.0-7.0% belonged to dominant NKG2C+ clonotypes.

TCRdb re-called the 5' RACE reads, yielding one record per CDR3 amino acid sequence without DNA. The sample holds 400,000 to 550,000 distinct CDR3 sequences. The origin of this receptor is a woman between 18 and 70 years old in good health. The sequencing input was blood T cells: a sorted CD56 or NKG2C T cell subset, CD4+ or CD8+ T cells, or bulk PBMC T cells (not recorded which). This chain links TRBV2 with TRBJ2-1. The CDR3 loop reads CASSDFFFNEQFF.